Listed below are T cell receptor beta chains from one sample, sequenced in a study of T cells after yellow fever vaccination. MiXCR, run by TCRdb on the 5' RACE reads, gives a single entry per CDR3 protein. This table holds 250,000 to 400,000 distinct CDR3 sequences, 4.1% found once. The material was PBMCs, obtained 5 days after the yellow fever booster vaccination. These receptors were taken from a man aged 18 to 30 who received the YFV17D yellow fever vaccine. CDR3s include the opening cysteine and the closing phenylalanine or tryptophan. A D gene is named only where the DNA matches it firmly. The size of a clone is reported for some rows only, either as once, few or many, or as a class for expanded clones.

d_gene: .
abundance: few
v_gene: TRBV4-2
len: 16
j_gene: TRBJ1-4
CDR3aa: CASSQGGGATNEKLFF
CDR3nt: TGTGCCAGCAGCCAGGGAGGGGGAGCGACTAATGAAAAACTGTTTTTT

d_gene: .
abundance: few
v_gene: TRBV5-4
len: 14
j_gene: TRBJ2-3
CDR3aa: CASSPPDSTDTQYF
CDR3nt: TGTGCCTCAAGCCCCCCGGATAGCACAGATACGCAGTATTTT

d_gene: .
abundance: .
v_gene: TRBV6-1
len: 14
j_gene: TRBJ2-6
CDR3aa: CASTTNSGANVLTF
CDR3nt: TGTGCCAGCACCACAAATTCTGGGGCCAACGTCCTGACTTTC

d_gene: TRBD2
abundance: few
v_gene: TRBV20-1
len: 18
j_gene: TRBJ2-6
CDR3aa: CSATATSGAPSGANVLTF
CDR3nt: TGCAGTGCTACTGCGACTAGCGGCGCACCTTCTGGGGCCAACGTCCTGACTTTC

d_gene: TRBD1
abundance: few
v_gene: TRBV6-5
len: 17
j_gene: TRBJ1-1
CDR3aa: CASSPLLGQGLSTEAFF
CDR3nt: TGTGCCAGCAGCCCTCTTCTAGGACAGGGCCTGAGCACTGAAGCTTTCTTT

d_gene: .
abundance: few
v_gene: TRBV18
len: 15
j_gene: TRBJ1-1
CDR3aa: CASSPTDRLNTEAFF
CDR3nt: TGTGCCAGCTCACCGACCGACAGATTGAACACTGAAGCTTTCTTT

d_gene: .
abundance: few
v_gene: TRBV6-5
len: 15
j_gene: TRBJ1-3
CDR3aa: CASSSRRAGENTIYF
CDR3nt: TGTGCCAGCAGTTCCCGGAGGGCGGGAGAAAACACCATATATTTT

d_gene: .
abundance: .
v_gene: TRBV12-3/TRBV12-4
len: 15
j_gene: TRBJ1-1
CDR3aa: CASSFDLGSPTEAFF
CDR3nt: TGTGCCAGCAGTTTCGATCTAGGGTCCCCAACTGAAGCTTTCTTT

d_gene: TRBD1
abundance: .
v_gene: TRBV20-1
len: 16
j_gene: TRBJ2-2
CDR3aa: CSARDPGGAYTGELFF
CDR3nt: TGCAGTGCTAGAGACCCAGGGGGCGCGTACACCGGGGAGCTGTTTTTT

d_gene: .
abundance: many
v_gene: TRBV3-1
len: 12
j_gene: TRBJ1-1
CDR3aa: CAARTGGTEAFF
CDR3nt: TGTGCCGCGCGAACAGGAGGCACTGAAGCTTTCTTT

d_gene: .
abundance: few
v_gene: TRBV7-6
len: 12
j_gene: TRBJ2-1
CDR3aa: CASSSPPGSQFF
CDR3nt: TGTGCCAGCAGCTCGCCCCCAGGGTCTCAGTTCTTC

d_gene: TRBD1
abundance: few
v_gene: TRBV5-1
len: 17
j_gene: TRBJ1-6
CDR3aa: CASRIGTADSYNSPLHF
CDR3nt: TGCGCCAGCAGGATTGGGACAGCTGACTCATATAATTCACCCCTCCACTTT

d_gene: .
abundance: few
v_gene: TRBV9
len: 16
j_gene: TRBJ1-5
CDR3aa: CASSEGIQGYNQPQHF
CDR3nt: TGTGCCAGCAGCGAGGGAATCCAGGGTTACAATCAGCCCCAGCATTTT

d_gene: .
abundance: .
v_gene: TRBV7-9
len: 14
j_gene: TRBJ2-3
CDR3aa: CASRPGPRSDTQYF
CDR3nt: TGTGCCAGCAGGCCCGGCCCACGGTCGGATACGCAGTATTTT

d_gene: .
abundance: few
v_gene: TRBV5-5
len: 13
j_gene: TRBJ1-2
CDR3aa: CASSPTDLYGYTF
CDR3nt: TGTGCCAGCAGCCCGACAGATCTCTATGGCTACACCTTC

d_gene: .
abundance: once
v_gene: TRBV5-1
len: 16
j_gene: TRBJ2-3
CDR3aa: CASSLAGSGRSDTQYF
CDR3nt: TGCGCCAGCAGCTTGGCCGGTTCAGGGAGATCAGATACGCAGTATTTT

d_gene: TRBD2
abundance: many
v_gene: TRBV6-5
len: 14
j_gene: TRBJ2-1
CDR3aa: CASTISGGAREQFF
CDR3nt: TGTGCCAGCACCATAAGCGGGGGGGCCCGGGAGCAGTTCTTC

d_gene: .
abundance: many
v_gene: TRBV7-6
len: 12
j_gene: TRBJ2-7
CDR3aa: CASSPRGAEQYF
CDR3nt: TGTGCCAGCAGCCCGCGAGGGGCCGAGCAGTACTTC

d_gene: TRBD2
abundance: many
v_gene: TRBV7-2
len: 13
j_gene: TRBJ2-3
CDR3aa: CASKSGTTVWQYF
CDR3nt: TGTGCCAGCAAGTCCGGGACTACCGTATGGCAGTATTTT

d_gene: TRBD1
abundance: .
v_gene: TRBV15
len: 16
j_gene: TRBJ2-3
CDR3aa: CATSRDRQGATDTQYF
CDR3nt: TGTGCCACCAGCAGAGATCGCCAGGGGGCAACAGATACGCAGTATTTT

d_gene: TRBD2
abundance: .
v_gene: TRBV7-9
len: 16
j_gene: TRBJ2-7
CDR3aa: CASSLTSGGALYEQYF
CDR3nt: TGTGCCAGCAGCTTGACTAGCGGGGGGGCCCTGTACGAGCAGTACTTC

d_gene: TRBD1
abundance: .
v_gene: TRBV27
len: 16
j_gene: TRBJ2-7
CDR3aa: CASSPTQDRAPYEQYF
CDR3nt: TGTGCCAGCAGTCCTACCCAGGACAGGGCCCCCTACGAGCAGTACTTC

d_gene: TRBD2
abundance: few
v_gene: TRBV20-1
len: 17
j_gene: TRBJ2-1
CDR3aa: CSAQGLAGLPSYNEQFF
CDR3nt: TGCAGTGCTCAGGGACTAGCGGGGCTCCCCTCCTACAATGAGCAGTTCTTC

d_gene: .
abundance: .
v_gene: TRBV4-3
len: 17
j_gene: TRBJ2-1
CDR3aa: CASSQKGAGGGADEQFF
CDR3nt: TGCGCCAGCAGCCAAAAGGGGGCCGGAGGGGGGGCGGATGAGCAGTTCTTC

d_gene: .
abundance: .
v_gene: TRBV6-5
len: 15
j_gene: TRBJ2-3
CDR3aa: CASTTTARRPDTQYF
CDR3nt: TGTGCCAGCACCACGACTGCCCGTAGGCCAGATACGCAGTATTTT

d_gene: TRBD1
abundance: .
v_gene: TRBV24-1
len: 15
j_gene: TRBJ2-2
CDR3aa: CATSDRGVNTGELFF
CDR3nt: TGTGCCACCTCCGACAGGGGAGTAAACACCGGGGAGCTGTTTTTT

d_gene: TRBD1
abundance: few
v_gene: TRBV6-5
len: 13
j_gene: TRBJ1-4
CDR3aa: CASKTGGSEKLFF
CDR3nt: TGTGCCAGCAAGACAGGGGGCAGTGAAAAACTGTTTTTT

d_gene: .
abundance: few
v_gene: TRBV7-6
len: 14
j_gene: TRBJ2-3
CDR3aa: CASSLGLSADTQYF
CDR3nt: TGTGCCAGCAGCCTGGGACTTTCCGCAGATACGCAGTATTTT

d_gene: TRBD2
abundance: .
v_gene: TRBV20-1
len: 16
j_gene: TRBJ2-1
CDR3aa: CSAPGLAGGIYNEQFF
CDR3nt: TGCAGTGCTCCCGGACTAGCGGGGGGGATTTACAATGAGCAGTTCTTC

d_gene: .
abundance: .
v_gene: TRBV10-2
len: 14
j_gene: TRBJ1-1
CDR3aa: CASSEAGKGTEAFF
CDR3nt: TGCGCCAGCAGTGAGGCCGGCAAGGGCACTGAAGCTTTCTTT

d_gene: .
abundance: .
v_gene: TRBV3-1
len: 14
j_gene: TRBJ1-4
CDR3aa: CASSPSAGREKLFF
CDR3nt: TGTGCCAGCAGCCCCTCCGCGGGGCGGGAAAAACTGTTTTTT

d_gene: TRBD1
abundance: few
v_gene: TRBV2
len: 14
j_gene: TRBJ2-7
CDR3aa: CASSPGQGDREQYF
CDR3nt: TGTGCCAGCAGCCCGGGACAGGGCGATAGGGAGCAGTACTTC

d_gene: .
abundance: few
v_gene: TRBV7-2
len: 14
j_gene: TRBJ1-2
CDR3aa: CASSSGLMGYGYTF
CDR3nt: TGTGCCAGCAGCTCGGGCCTCATGGGCTATGGCTACACCTTC

d_gene: TRBD1
abundance: few
v_gene: TRBV7-8
len: 15
j_gene: TRBJ1-5
CDR3aa: CASSSWTGSNQPQHF
CDR3nt: TGTGCCAGCAGCTCCTGGACAGGGAGCAATCAGCCCCAGCATTTT

d_gene: .
abundance: many
v_gene: TRBV11-1
len: 20
j_gene: TRBJ1-5
CDR3aa: CASSLGGWAPEERSNQPQHF
CDR3nt: TGTGCCAGCAGCTTAGGGGGGTGGGCCCCCGAGGAACGGAGCAATCAGCCCCAGCATTTT

d_gene: TRBD1
abundance: few
v_gene: TRBV28
len: 12
j_gene: TRBJ1-4
CDR3aa: CASRPGGEKLFF
CDR3nt: TGTGCCAGCAGGCCAGGGGGAGAAAAACTGTTTTTT

d_gene: .
abundance: many
v_gene: TRBV9
len: 14
j_gene: TRBJ1-2
CDR3aa: CASSVAGQNYGYTF
CDR3nt: TGTGCCAGCAGCGTAGCAGGGCAGAACTATGGCTACACCTTC

d_gene: .
abundance: .
v_gene: TRBV5-1
len: 11
j_gene: TRBJ2-1
CDR3aa: CASSLVAQQFF
CDR3nt: TGCGCCAGCAGCTTAGTAGCTCAGCAGTTCTTC

d_gene: .
abundance: many
v_gene: TRBV18
len: 14
j_gene: TRBJ2-2
CDR3aa: CASSRSTNTGELFF
CDR3nt: TGTGCCAGCTCACGCTCAACTAACACCGGGGAGCTGTTTTTT

d_gene: TRBD2
abundance: few
v_gene: TRBV9
len: 16
j_gene: TRBJ2-5
CDR3aa: CASSPRGGANQETQYF
CDR3nt: TGTGCCAGCAGCCCTCGCGGGGGGGCGAACCAAGAGACCCAGTACTTC

d_gene: .
abundance: many
v_gene: TRBV27
len: 17
j_gene: TRBJ1-1
CDR3aa: CASSLSIAGRMGTEAFF
CDR3nt: TGTGCCAGCAGTTTATCGATCGCCGGGCGGATGGGGACTGAAGCTTTCTTT

d_gene: .
abundance: .
v_gene: TRBV3-1
len: 15
j_gene: TRBJ2-3
CDR3aa: CASSQDPAVTDTQYF
CDR3nt: TGTGCCAGCAGCCAAGATCCCGCAGTCACAGATACGCAGTATTTT

d_gene: TRBD2
abundance: few
v_gene: TRBV12-3/TRBV12-4
len: 17
j_gene: TRBJ2-1
CDR3aa: CASSSPRGAGGYNEQFF
CDR3nt: TGTGCCAGCAGTTCACCCCGGGGAGCGGGGGGATACAATGAGCAGTTCTTC

d_gene: .
abundance: many
v_gene: TRBV7-3
len: 15
j_gene: TRBJ2-2
CDR3aa: CASSLEATGPGELFF
CDR3nt: TGTGCCAGCAGCTTAGAAGCTACAGGACCCGGGGAGCTGTTTTTT

d_gene: TRBD2
abundance: many
v_gene: TRBV4-2
len: 19
j_gene: TRBJ2-1
CDR3aa: CASSQEPGLAGTSYNEQFF
CDR3nt: TGTGCCAGCAGCCAAGAACCGGGACTAGCGGGGACCTCCTACAATGAGCAGTTCTTC

d_gene: TRBD2
abundance: few
v_gene: TRBV6-2/TRBV6-3
len: 16
j_gene: TRBJ2-3
CDR3aa: CASSYSGLASPDTQYF
CDR3nt: TGTGCCAGCAGTTACTCCGGACTAGCTTCCCCAGATACGCAGTATTTT

d_gene: TRBD1
abundance: few
v_gene: TRBV20-1
len: 14
j_gene: TRBJ1-5
CDR3aa: CSARETGGSGPQHF
CDR3nt: TGCAGTGCTAGAGAAACAGGGGGATCAGGGCCCCAGCATTTT